The subject of this entry is one T cell receptor beta chain. Its cognate antigen has yet to be identified. Base qualities were left out, and no much larger clone turns up one base away. Blood from healthy controls was obtained either from healthy volunteers or as purchased buffy coats. Healthy control blood was processed by Ficoll density gradient to PBMCs and cryopreserved; patient PBMCs were collected before and after transplant. The data were taken from a study of Tregs in tolerant kidney transplant recipients (dated by TCRdb to the late 2010s). The study in broad terms: Additional Treg samples were obtained from a roughly 3-day mixed lymphocyte reaction with belatacept, with some samples followed by a 5-day donor restimulation, before recipient CD4+CD25+CD127- cells were sorted. Antibodies distinguished recipient from donor cells when sorting primary belatacept mixed lymphocyte reaction cultures. TCRbeta sequencing was used in the study to identify donor-specific regulatory T cells before combined kidney and bone marrow transplantation, and the identified cells were then tracked after transplant. In 3 healthy controls, several methods of expanding Tregs specific for an allogeneic donor were compared by TCRbeta repertoire sequencing. The full study reports these points: The most biologically relevant and donor-specific TCRbeta repertoire appeared to be identified by expanding Tregs with activated donor B cells. Because only a small number of patients were included, the study had limitations, and the results will need to be validated in larger populations as well as under other immunosuppression protocols. Biological reproducibility was not directly assessed, although technical replication error appeared to be minimal.

As encoded in the germline V gene, CDR1 is SGHRS while CDR2 is YFSETQ. Germline trimming: 4 bases from V, 0 bases from J; junction bases outside gene matches: 5. From the cysteine through the phenylalanine, the CDR3 covers 16 amino acids. Kept here is only the CDR3 DNA, which spans 48 bases and is read in frame from base 1. For TCRbeta CDR3 sequencing, genomic DNA was extracted from sorted cells using the QIAGEN DNeasy Blood and Tissue Kit. High-throughput TCRbeta CDR3 sequencing, which included PCR amplification with bias correction and internal controls, was done commercially through immunoSEQ. The published analysis was carried out like this. Unique productive TCRbeta sequences were defined by CDR3 nucleotide sequence where primers matched, and otherwise by CDR3 amino acid sequence together with Vbeta and Jbeta genes. A sequence counted as donor-reactive if, in CFSE-low cells, the sequence had a frequency of at least 0.01% and was expanded at least 5-fold compared with unstimulated cells. Jensen-Shannon divergence, calculated on the top 100 TCRbeta sequences ranked by frequency, was used to quantify repertoire divergence. When a sample had multiple sequencing runs, each run was corrected for sorting error separately and the runs were then pooled. In TCRdb, the immuneACCESS table is reduced to in-frame sequences with V and J assigned. These tables do not hold every clone; where another copy was compared, an unresolved V gene accounts for under half, and the others remain unexplained. That table is the source of V, J and clone size, and D and trimming were worked out from the DNA. In all, the sample holds tens of thousands of clones, and around 95% of those were seen once. The biggest ten clones account for around 0.38% of the sample.

The specimen was Tregs from blood cultured with allogeneic cells. The receptor's source is a human donor in good health. The rearrangement combines TRBV5-1 with TRBJ2-3; TRBD2 matches 10 bases in the middle. The CDR3 protein: CASSQRLAGSTDTQYF. The DNA reads TGCGCCAGCAGCCAACGACTAGCGGGTAGCACAGATACGCAGTATTTT.